This paragraph reports one T cell receptor (beta chain). The sample is drawn from a study of blood T cell repertoires in COVID-19. Background on the study: Sites across the United States, Italy and Spain contributed samples from acute and convalescent COVID-19. T cells, B-cell-depleted T cells, or PBMCs supplied cDNA or gDNA.

As processed by the authors: Nucleated cell counts were estimated from reference gene primer amplification. TCRdb's table, derived via immunoSEQ multiplex PCR, lists solely in-frame clones and lacks some. V, J and clone size are taken as reported in that table, and D and trimming were inferred from the DNA itself. The sample lists some 30,000 clones, roughly 85% occurring once. The length of the CDR3 is 15 residues. The V end lost 6 bases, the J end lost 2 bases, and 17 bases lay between the germline ends. The germline V gene encodes CDR1 SGDLS and CDR2 YYNGEE. The V call is TRBV9, the J call TRBJ1-2; weak D call: TRBD1 (6 bases). The material sequenced was peripheral blood. The TCR comes from a man in his sixties with active COVID-19. CDR3 DNA sequence: TGTGCCAGCACGAAGGGGGTGGGGATCAACTATGGCTACACCTTC. Protein: CASTKGVGINYGYTF.